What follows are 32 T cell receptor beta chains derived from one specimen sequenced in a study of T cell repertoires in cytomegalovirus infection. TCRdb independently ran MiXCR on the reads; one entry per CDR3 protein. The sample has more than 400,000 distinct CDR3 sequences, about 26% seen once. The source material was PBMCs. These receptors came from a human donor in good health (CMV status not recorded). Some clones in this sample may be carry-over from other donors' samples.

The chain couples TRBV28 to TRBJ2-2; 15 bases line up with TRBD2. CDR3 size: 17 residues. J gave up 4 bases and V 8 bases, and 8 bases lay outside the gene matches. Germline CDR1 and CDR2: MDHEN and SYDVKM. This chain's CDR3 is CASGTSGGMGSTGELFF. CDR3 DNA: TGTGCCAGCGGGACTAGCGGGGGGATGGGGAGCACCGGGGAGCTGTTTTTT.

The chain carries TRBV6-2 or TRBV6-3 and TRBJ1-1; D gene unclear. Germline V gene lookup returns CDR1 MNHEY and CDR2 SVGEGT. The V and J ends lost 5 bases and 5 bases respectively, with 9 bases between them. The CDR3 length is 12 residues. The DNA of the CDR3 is TGTGCCAGCAGTAGGTCAGAGACTGAAGCTTTCTTT. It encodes CASSRSETEAFF.

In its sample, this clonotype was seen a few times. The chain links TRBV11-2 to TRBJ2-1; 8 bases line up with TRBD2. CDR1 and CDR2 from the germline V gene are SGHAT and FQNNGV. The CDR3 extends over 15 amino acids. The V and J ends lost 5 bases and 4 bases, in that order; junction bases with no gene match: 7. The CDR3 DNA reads TGTGCCAGCAGCCTTGAAGCGGGAGTATACAATGAGCAGTTCTTC. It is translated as CASSLEAGVYNEQFF.

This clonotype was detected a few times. The CDR3 region is CASSTRGFYEQYF. The CDR3 nucleotides read TGTGCCAGCAGTACTCGGGGCTTCTACGAGCAGTACTTC. The genes are TRBV27 and TRBJ2-7; D possibly matches TRBD1 or TRBD2 (5 bases each). The CDR3 is 13 amino acids. V gave up 5 bases and J gave up 3 bases, with 11 bases separating them. Germline V gene lookup returns CDR1 MNHEY and CDR2 SMNVEV (reference sequence).

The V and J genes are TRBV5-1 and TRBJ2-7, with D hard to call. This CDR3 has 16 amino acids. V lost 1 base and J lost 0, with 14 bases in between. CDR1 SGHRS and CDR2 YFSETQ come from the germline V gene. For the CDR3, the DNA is TGCGCCAGCAGCTTGCAGGCTGCAGGTGCCTCCTACGAGCAGTACTTC. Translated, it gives CASSLQAAGASYEQYF.

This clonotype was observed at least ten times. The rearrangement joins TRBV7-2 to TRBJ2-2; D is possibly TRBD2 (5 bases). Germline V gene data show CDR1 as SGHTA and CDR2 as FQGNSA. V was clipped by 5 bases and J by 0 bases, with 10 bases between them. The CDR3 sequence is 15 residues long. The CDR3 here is CASSIEGTNTGELFF. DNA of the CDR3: TGTGCCAGCAGCATCGAGGGCACGAACACCGGGGAGCTGTTTTTT.

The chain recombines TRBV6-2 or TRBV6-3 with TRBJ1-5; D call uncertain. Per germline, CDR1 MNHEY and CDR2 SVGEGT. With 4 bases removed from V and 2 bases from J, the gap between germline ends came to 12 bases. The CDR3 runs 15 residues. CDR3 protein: CASSLRAKGNQPQHF. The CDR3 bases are TGTGCCAGCAGTTTGAGGGCGAAAGGCAATCAGCCCCAGCATTTT.

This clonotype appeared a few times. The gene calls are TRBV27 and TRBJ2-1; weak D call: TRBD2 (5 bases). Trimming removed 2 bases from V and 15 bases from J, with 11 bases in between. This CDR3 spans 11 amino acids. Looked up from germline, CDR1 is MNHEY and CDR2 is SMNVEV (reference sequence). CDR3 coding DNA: TGTGCCAGCAGTTTAAGAGGGCCGCCGTTCTTC. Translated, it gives CASSLRGPPFF.

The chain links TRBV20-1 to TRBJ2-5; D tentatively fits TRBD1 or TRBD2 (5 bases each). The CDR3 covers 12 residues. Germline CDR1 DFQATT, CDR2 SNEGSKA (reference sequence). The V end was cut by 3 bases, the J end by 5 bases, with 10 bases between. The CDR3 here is CSASGTGETQYF. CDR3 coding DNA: TGCAGTGCTAGCGGGACGGGGGAGACCCAGTACTTC.

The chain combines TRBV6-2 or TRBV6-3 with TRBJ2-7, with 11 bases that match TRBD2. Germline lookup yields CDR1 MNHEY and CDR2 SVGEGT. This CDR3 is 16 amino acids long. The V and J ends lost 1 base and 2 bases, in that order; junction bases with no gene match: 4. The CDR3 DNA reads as TGTGCCAGCAGTTACTTCACTAGCGGGAGTCCCTACGAGCAGTACTTC. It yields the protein CASSYFTSGSPYEQYF.

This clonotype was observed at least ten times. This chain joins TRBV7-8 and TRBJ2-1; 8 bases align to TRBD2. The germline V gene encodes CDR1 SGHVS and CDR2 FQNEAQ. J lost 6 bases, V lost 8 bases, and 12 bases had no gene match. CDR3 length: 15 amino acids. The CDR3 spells CASPPPGLEANEQFF. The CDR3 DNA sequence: TGTGCCAGCCCCCCTCCGGGACTAGAGGCCAATGAGCAGTTCTTC. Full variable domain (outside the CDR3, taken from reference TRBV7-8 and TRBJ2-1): GAGVSQSPRYKVAKRGQDVALRCDPISGHVSLFWYQQALGQGPEFLTYFQNEAQLDKSGLPSDRFFAERPEGSVSTLKIQRTQQEDSAVYLCASPPPGLEANEQFFGPGTRLTVL.

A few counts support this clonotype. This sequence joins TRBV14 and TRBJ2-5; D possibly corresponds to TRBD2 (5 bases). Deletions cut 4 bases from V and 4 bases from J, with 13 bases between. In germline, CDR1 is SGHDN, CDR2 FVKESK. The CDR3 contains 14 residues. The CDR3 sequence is CASSPNMGRETQYF. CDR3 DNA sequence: TGTGCCAGCAGCCCCAACATGGGGAGAGAGACCCAGTACTTC.

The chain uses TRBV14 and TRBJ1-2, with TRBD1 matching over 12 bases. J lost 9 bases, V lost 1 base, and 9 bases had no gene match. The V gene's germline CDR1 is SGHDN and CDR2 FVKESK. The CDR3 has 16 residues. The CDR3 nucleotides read TGTGCCAGCAGCCAAGGCGTGGGGGGACAGGGGGCCAGCTACACCTTC. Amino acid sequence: CASSQGVGGQGASYTF.

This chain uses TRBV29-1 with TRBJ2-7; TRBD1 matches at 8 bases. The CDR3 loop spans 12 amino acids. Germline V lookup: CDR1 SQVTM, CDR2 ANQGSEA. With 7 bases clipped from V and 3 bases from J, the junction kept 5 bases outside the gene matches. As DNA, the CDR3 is TGCAGCGCGGGACAGGTCAACTACGAGCAGTACTTC. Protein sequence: CSAGQVNYEQYF.

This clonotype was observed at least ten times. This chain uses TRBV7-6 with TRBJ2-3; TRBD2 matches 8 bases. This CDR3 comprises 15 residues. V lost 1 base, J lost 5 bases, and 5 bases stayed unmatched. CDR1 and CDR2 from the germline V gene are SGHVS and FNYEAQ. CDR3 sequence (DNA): TGTGCCAGCAGCTTAGTAGCGGGATACGAAGATACGCAGTATTTT. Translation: CASSLVAGYEDTQYF.

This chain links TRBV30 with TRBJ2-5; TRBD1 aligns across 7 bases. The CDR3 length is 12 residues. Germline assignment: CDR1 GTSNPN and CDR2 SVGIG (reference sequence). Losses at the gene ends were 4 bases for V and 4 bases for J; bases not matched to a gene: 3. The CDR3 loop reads CAWTPGGETQYF. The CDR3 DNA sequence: TGTGCCTGGACCCCAGGGGGAGAGACCCAGTACTTC.

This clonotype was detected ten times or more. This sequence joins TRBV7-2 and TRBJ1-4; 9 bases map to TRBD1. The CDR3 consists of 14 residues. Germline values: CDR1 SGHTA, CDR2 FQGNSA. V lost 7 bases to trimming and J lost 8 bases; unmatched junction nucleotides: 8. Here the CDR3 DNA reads TGTGCCAGCACCCAGTGGACAGGGGTGGAAAAACTGTTTTTT. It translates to CASTQWTGVEKLFF.

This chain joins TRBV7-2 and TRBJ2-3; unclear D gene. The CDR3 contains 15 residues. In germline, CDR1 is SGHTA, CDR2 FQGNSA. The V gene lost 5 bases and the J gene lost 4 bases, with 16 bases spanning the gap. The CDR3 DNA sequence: TGTGCCAGCAGCCCCACGAATAGCCGGGCAGATACGCAGTATTTT. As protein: CASSPTNSRADTQYF.

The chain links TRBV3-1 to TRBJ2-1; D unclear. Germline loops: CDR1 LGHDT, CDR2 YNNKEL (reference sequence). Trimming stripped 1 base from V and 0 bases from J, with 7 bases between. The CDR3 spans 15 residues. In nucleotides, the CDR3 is TGTGCCAGCAGCCAAGTGATTAGCTCCTACAATGAGCAGTTCTTC. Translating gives CASSQVISSYNEQFF.

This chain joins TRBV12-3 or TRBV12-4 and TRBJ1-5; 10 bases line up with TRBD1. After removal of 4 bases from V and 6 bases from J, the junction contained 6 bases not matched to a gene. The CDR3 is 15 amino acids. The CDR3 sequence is CASSSTGGGLQPQHF. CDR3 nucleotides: TGTGCCAGCAGTTCGACAGGGGGCGGCCTTCAGCCCCAGCATTTT.

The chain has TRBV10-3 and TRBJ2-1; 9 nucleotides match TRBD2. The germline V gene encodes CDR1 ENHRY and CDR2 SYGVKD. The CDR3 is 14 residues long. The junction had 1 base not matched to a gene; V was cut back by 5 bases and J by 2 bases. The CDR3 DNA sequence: TGTGCCATCAGTAGGACTAGCGCCTACAATGAGCAGTTCTTC. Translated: CAISRTSAYNEQFF.

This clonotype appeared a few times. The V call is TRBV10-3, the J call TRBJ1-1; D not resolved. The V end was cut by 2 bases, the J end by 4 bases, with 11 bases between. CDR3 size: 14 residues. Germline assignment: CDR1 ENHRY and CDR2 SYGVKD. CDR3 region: CAISEPARGTEAFF. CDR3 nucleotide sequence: TGTGCCATCAGTGAGCCCGCGAGAGGCACTGAAGCTTTCTTT.

CDR3 DNA sequence: TGTGCCAGCAGCCAGCGGGAGGCCACCGGGGAGCTGTTTTTT. Protein sequence: CASSQREATGELFF. The rearrangement uses TRBV3-1 and TRBJ2-2, with 8 nucleotides matching TRBD2. The CDR3 spans 14 residues. J gave up 4 bases and V 3 bases, and 1 base lay outside the gene matches. CDR1 LGHDT and CDR2 YNNKEL come from the germline V gene (reference sequence).

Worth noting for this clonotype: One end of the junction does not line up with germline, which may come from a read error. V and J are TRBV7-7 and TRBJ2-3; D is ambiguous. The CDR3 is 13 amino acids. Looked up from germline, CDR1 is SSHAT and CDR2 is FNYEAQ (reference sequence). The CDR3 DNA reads TGTGCTAGCAGCTCCCTTTCCGACGATACGCAGTATTTT. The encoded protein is CASSSLSDDTQYF.

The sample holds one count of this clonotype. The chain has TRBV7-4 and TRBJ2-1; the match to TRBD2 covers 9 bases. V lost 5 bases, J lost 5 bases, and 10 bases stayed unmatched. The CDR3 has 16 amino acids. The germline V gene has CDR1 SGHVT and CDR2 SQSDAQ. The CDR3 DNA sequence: TGTGCCAGCAGCCCCGCGCGGGCTAGCGGGAACAATGAGCAGTTCTTC. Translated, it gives CASSPARASGNNEQFF.

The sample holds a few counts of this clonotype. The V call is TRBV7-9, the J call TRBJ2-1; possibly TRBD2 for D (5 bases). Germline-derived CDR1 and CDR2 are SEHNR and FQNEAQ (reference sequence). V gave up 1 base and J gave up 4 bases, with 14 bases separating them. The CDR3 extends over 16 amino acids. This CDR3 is CASSLVRGGAYNEQFF. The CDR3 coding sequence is TGTGCCAGCAGCTTAGTTCGGGGTGGAGCTTACAATGAGCAGTTCTTC.

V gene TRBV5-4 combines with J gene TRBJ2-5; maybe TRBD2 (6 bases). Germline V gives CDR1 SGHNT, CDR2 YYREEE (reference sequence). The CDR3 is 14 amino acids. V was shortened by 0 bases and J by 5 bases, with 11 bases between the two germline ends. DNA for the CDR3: TGTGCCAGCAGCTTGGTTGAGGGGAGGGAGACCCAGTACTTC. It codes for CASSLVEGRETQYF.

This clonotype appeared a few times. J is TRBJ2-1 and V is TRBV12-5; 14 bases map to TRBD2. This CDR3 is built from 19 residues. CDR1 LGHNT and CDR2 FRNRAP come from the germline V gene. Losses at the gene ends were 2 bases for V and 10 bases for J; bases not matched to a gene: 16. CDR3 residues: CASGLPPGLAGATWREQFF. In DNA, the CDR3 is TGTGCTAGTGGTTTGCCACCGGGACTAGCGGGAGCGACATGGAGAGAGCAGTTCTTC.

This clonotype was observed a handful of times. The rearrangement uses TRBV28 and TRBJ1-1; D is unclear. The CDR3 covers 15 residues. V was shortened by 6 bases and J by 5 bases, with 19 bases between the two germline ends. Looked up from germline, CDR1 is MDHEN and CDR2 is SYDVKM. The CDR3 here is CASSPHSGPQTEAFF. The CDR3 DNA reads TGTGCCAGCAGCCCTCACTCGGGTCCCCAAACTGAAGCTTTCTTT.

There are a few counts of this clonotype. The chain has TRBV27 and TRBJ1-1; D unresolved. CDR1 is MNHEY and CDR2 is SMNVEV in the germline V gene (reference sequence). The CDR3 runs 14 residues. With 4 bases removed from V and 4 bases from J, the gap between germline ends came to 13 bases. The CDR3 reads CASSSPGLITEAFF. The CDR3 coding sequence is TGTGCCAGCAGTTCGCCGGGGTTAATCACTGAAGCTTTCTTT.

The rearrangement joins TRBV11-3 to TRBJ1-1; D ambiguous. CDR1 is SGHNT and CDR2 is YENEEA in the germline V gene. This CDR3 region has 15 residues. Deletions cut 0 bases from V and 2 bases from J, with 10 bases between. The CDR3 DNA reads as TGTGCCAGCAGCTTAGAAAGAGTCCCAAACACTGAAGCTTTCTTT. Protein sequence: CASSLERVPNTEAFF.

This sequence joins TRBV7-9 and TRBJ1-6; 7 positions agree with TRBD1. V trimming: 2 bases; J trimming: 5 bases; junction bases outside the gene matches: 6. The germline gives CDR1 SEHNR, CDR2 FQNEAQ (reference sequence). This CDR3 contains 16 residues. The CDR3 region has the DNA TGTGCCAGCAGCTTAACAGGGGTGGGAGATAATTCACCCCTCCACTTT. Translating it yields CASSLTGVGDNSPLHF.